The source of this T cell receptor (beta chain) is a study of blood T cell repertoires in COVID-19. The wider study: Some COVID-19 samples were acute and others convalescent; all came from the United States, Italy and Spain. PBMCs, B-cell-depleted T cells, or T cells were the source of the cDNA or gDNA that made up the material.

This clone appeared a single time. Original processing notes: Amplification from reference gene primers served as the basis for estimated nucleated cell counts. TCRdb keeps only in-frame clones here, not all; method: immunoSEQ multiplex PCR. V and J calls and clone size come straight from that table; D and trimming were deduced from the DNA. The table lists around 300,000 clones, around four fifths of them singletons. Trimming cost V 4 bases and J 4 bases; bases outside gene matches: 8. Germline V gene sequence: CDR1 MNHEY, CDR2 SVGAGI. The CDR3 contains 16 residues. Sequencing was done on a sample of peripheral blood. This chain links TRBV6-5 with TRBJ2-3, with 10 bases matching TRBD2. This receptor was identified in a man aged 25-45 years with active or convalescent COVID-19. CDR3: CASSWVASGRSDTQYF. The CDR3 DNA is TGTGCCAGCAGTTGGGTCGCTAGCGGGAGATCAGATACGCAGTATTTT.